Listed below are T cell receptor beta chains from one sample, sequenced in a study of cytomegalovirus exposure and HLA in healthy donors. Produced via immunoSEQ multiplex PCR; TCRdb's table is partial and in-frame only. Seen here are some 240,000 clones, 78% observed once, and the top ten hold 3% to 4.5%. The sequencing sample was made of PBMCs. The receptors stem from a male donor in good health and CMV-seronegative. The CDR3 runs from the conserved cysteine through the conserved F or W. D genes are given only for firm matches. Expanded clones are given a class, and other clones once, few, many or no size at all.

D gene: .
J gene: TRBJ2-3
V gene: TRBV7-3
clone size: .
CDR3 DNA: TGTGCCAGCAGCTTAAGCGGGAAGACAGATACGCAGTATTTT
CDR3 protein: CASSLSGKTDTQYF

D gene: TRBD1
J gene: TRBJ1-2
V gene: TRBV7-3
clone size: .
CDR3 DNA: TGTGCCAGCAGCTCCGGACAGGATATTCTAGATGGCTACACCTTC
CDR3 protein: CASSSGQDILDGYTF

D gene: .
J gene: TRBJ2-7
V gene: TRBV27
clone size: .
CDR3 DNA: TGTGCCAGCAGTTCAGGGGTCGAGCAGTACTTC
CDR3 protein: CASSSGVEQYF

D gene: TRBD1
J gene: TRBJ1-4
V gene: TRBV6-1
clone size: .
CDR3 DNA: TGTGCCAGCAGTGAAGGGACAGGGGGCTATGAAAAACTGTTTTTT
CDR3 protein: CASSEGTGGYEKLFF

D gene: .
J gene: TRBJ2-2
V gene: TRBV9
clone size: .
CDR3 DNA: TGTGCCAGCAGCGAACAGGGTAACGGGGAGCTGTTTTTT
CDR3 protein: CASSEQGNGELFF

D gene: TRBD1
J gene: TRBJ1-3
V gene: TRBV13
clone size: .
CDR3 DNA: TGTGCCAGCAGCCCCAAGACAGGGCCTGGGGACACCATATATTTT
CDR3 protein: CASSPKTGPGDTIYF

D gene: TRBD1
J gene: TRBJ1-2
V gene: TRBV25-1
clone size: .
CDR3 DNA: TGTGCCAGCAGTGAGCATCGGACAGGCATCTATGGCTACACCTTC
CDR3 protein: CASSEHRTGIYGYTF

D gene: .
J gene: TRBJ2-3
V gene: TRBV7-3
clone size: once
CDR3 DNA: TGTGCCAGCAGCTTAATAGGGCGGGACACAGATACGCAGTATTTT
CDR3 protein: CASSLIGRDTDTQYF

D gene: .
J gene: TRBJ2-6
V gene: TRBV5-4
clone size: .
CDR3 DNA: TGTGCCAGCCCTAGAGAGGCCGGGGCCAACGTCCTGACTTTC
CDR3 protein: CASPREAGANVLTF

D gene: TRBD1
J gene: TRBJ2-5
V gene: TRBV28
clone size: .
CDR3 DNA: TGTGCCAGCAGTCGCACAGGGGGCGTCGGAGAGACCCAGTACTTC
CDR3 protein: CASSRTGGVGETQYF

D gene: .
J gene: TRBJ2-5
V gene: TRBV7-2
clone size: .
CDR3 DNA: TGTGCCAGCAGCTTAGCGCGGGGCGGCCGGGGGACCCAGTACTTC
CDR3 protein: CASSLARGGRGTQYF

D gene: .
J gene: TRBJ2-6
V gene: TRBV19
clone size: .
CDR3 DNA: TGTGCCAGTACCCCATGGGCCATCTCTGGGGCCAACGTCCTGACTTTC
CDR3 protein: CASTPWAISGANVLTF

D gene: TRBD1
J gene: TRBJ1-2
V gene: TRBV10-2
clone size: .
CDR3 DNA: TGCGCTACTCTGTCCCCTGCAGGGGGCTGGTACTATGGCTACACCTTC
CDR3 protein: CATLSPAGGWYYGYTF

D gene: .
J gene: TRBJ1-4
V gene: TRBV2
clone size: .
CDR3 DNA: TGTGCCAGCAGCCTGGACCGGGACACGGCTAATGAAAAACTGTTTTTT
CDR3 protein: CASSLDRDTANEKLFF

D gene: .
J gene: TRBJ1-1
V gene: TRBV19
clone size: .
CDR3 DNA: TGTGCCAGCCCATTTGCGACTGAAGCTTTCTTT
CDR3 protein: CASPFATEAFF

D gene: .
J gene: TRBJ1-3
V gene: TRBV13
clone size: .
CDR3 DNA: TGTGCCAGCAGCTTAAGGAGCCTTGGAAACACCATATATTTT
CDR3 protein: CASSLRSLGNTIYF

D gene: TRBD1
J gene: TRBJ1-4
V gene: TRBV2
clone size: .
CDR3 DNA: TGTGCCAGCAGACCCATGGGGACAGGGAATGAAAAACTGTTTTTT
CDR3 protein: CASRPMGTGNEKLFF

D gene: .
J gene: TRBJ2-7
V gene: TRBV5-1
clone size: once
CDR3 DNA: TGCGCCAGCAGCTCTTATGAGGGCCGCCCCTACGAGCAGTACTTC
CDR3 protein: CASSSYEGRPYEQYF

D gene: TRBD1
J gene: TRBJ2-1
V gene: TRBV18
clone size: .
CDR3 DNA: TGTGCCAGCTCACCATGGCAGGGGGCTGGGGATGAGCAGTTCTTC
CDR3 protein: CASSPWQGAGDEQFF

D gene: .
J gene: TRBJ1-2
V gene: TRBV5-6
clone size: few
CDR3 DNA: TGTGCCAGCAGCGCCCGCGGGGCACATGGCTACACCTTC
CDR3 protein: CASSARGAHGYTF

D gene: .
J gene: TRBJ2-5
V gene: TRBV13
clone size: .
CDR3 DNA: TGTGCCAGCAGGGAGGACAGCTCCCCCGGGGAGACCCAGTACTTC
CDR3 protein: CASREDSSPGETQYF

D gene: .
J gene: TRBJ1-1
V gene: TRBV28
clone size: .
CDR3 DNA: TGTGCCAGCAGTGCCCGACAGTTGAACACTGAAGCTTTCTTT
CDR3 protein: CASSARQLNTEAFF

D gene: TRBD2
J gene: TRBJ2-1
V gene: TRBV7-9
clone size: once
CDR3 DNA: TGTTCCAGCAGCTTAGTATCAGCGGGAGGGCCCAAGCAGTTCTTC
CDR3 protein: CSSSLVSAGGPKQFF

D gene: .
J gene: TRBJ1-4
V gene: TRBV6-5
clone size: .
CDR3 DNA: TGTGCCAGCAGTAGCGTCCTTGCTAATGAAAAACTGTTTTTT
CDR3 protein: CASSSVLANEKLFF

D gene: TRBD2
J gene: TRBJ2-7
V gene: TRBV27
clone size: .
CDR3 DNA: TGTGCCAGCAGTTTATCTGGGACTAGTTCCTACGAGCAGTACTTC
CDR3 protein: CASSLSGTSSYEQYF

D gene: TRBD1
J gene: TRBJ1-2
V gene: TRBV19
clone size: .
CDR3 DNA: TGTGCCAGTACCAAAGAAAGGGACAGGGGGAGATACTCCTATGGCTACACCTTC
CDR3 protein: CASTKERDRGRYSYGYTF

D gene: .
J gene: TRBJ2-1
V gene: TRBV19
clone size: .
CDR3 DNA: TGTGCCAGTAGTATAGGGACTCACAATGAGCAGTTCTTC
CDR3 protein: CASSIGTHNEQFF

D gene: .
J gene: TRBJ2-6
V gene: TRBV6-4
clone size: many
CDR3 DNA: TGTGCCAGCAGTGAGGGGGGCTCTGGGGCCAACGTCCTGACTTTC
CDR3 protein: CASSEGGSGANVLTF

D gene: TRBD1
J gene: TRBJ2-7
V gene: TRBV19
clone size: once
CDR3 DNA: TGTGCCAGTACTTTTGGGACAGGGTCCTACGAGCAGTACTTC
CDR3 protein: CASTFGTGSYEQYF

D gene: .
J gene: TRBJ1-1
V gene: TRBV15
clone size: .
CDR3 DNA: TGTGCCACCAGCACCGACCTGAGAGGTGGCACTGAAGCTTTCTTT
CDR3 protein: CATSTDLRGGTEAFF

D gene: .
J gene: TRBJ1-2
V gene: TRBV10-2
clone size: .
CDR3 DNA: TGCGCCAGCAGTGATGGGGGCAACTATGGCTACACCTTC
CDR3 protein: CASSDGGNYGYTF

D gene: .
J gene: TRBJ2-7
V gene: TRBV18
clone size: .
CDR3 DNA: TGTGCCAGCTCACCGGGCACGGCCTCCTACGAGCAGTACTTC
CDR3 protein: CASSPGTASYEQYF

D gene: TRBD2
J gene: TRBJ2-3
V gene: TRBV5-6
clone size: few
CDR3 DNA: TGTGCCAGCAGCTTTCGGACTAGCGGGAGAACCGATACGCAGTATTTT
CDR3 protein: CASSFRTSGRTDTQYF

D gene: TRBD1
J gene: TRBJ1-1
V gene: TRBV7-9
clone size: few
CDR3 DNA: TGTGCCAGCAGCTACGACAGGGAGGAGTCCACTGAAGCTTTCTTT
CDR3 protein: CASSYDREESTEAFF

D gene: TRBD2
J gene: TRBJ2-5
V gene: TRBV5-1
clone size: .
CDR3 DNA: TGCGCCAGCAGACTAGCGGGAGGGATGGAAGAGACCCAGTACTTC
CDR3 protein: CASRLAGGMEETQYF

D gene: .
J gene: TRBJ2-7
V gene: TRBV15
clone size: .
CDR3 DNA: TGTGCCACCAGCAGACCCGGGGGTTCCTACGAGCAGTACTTC
CDR3 protein: CATSRPGGSYEQYF

D gene: .
J gene: TRBJ2-2
V gene: TRBV7-2
clone size: .
CDR3 DNA: TGTGCCAGCAGCTTAGTGGCGGGGAACACCGGGGAGCTGTTTTTT
CDR3 protein: CASSLVAGNTGELFF

D gene: TRBD1
J gene: TRBJ1-4
V gene: TRBV2
clone size: .
CDR3 DNA: TGTGCCAGCACCCCGAAGACAGGGGGCGGTGAAAAACTGTTTTTT
CDR3 protein: CASTPKTGGGEKLFF

D gene: TRBD2
J gene: TRBJ2-3
V gene: TRBV4-1
clone size: .
CDR3 DNA: TGCGCCAGCAGCTATAGCGGGAGCACAGATACGCAGTATTTT
CDR3 protein: CASSYSGSTDTQYF

D gene: TRBD1
J gene: TRBJ1-1
V gene: TRBV9
clone size: .
CDR3 DNA: TGTGCCAGCAGCCCGAGGTGGGGGACAGGGTACACTGAAGCTTTCTTT
CDR3 protein: CASSPRWGTGYTEAFF

D gene: TRBD1
J gene: TRBJ2-7
V gene: TRBV28
clone size: .
CDR3 DNA: TGTGCCAGCATCGTTTCCGGGACAGGGGGCGGGGAGCAGTACTTC
CDR3 protein: CASIVSGTGGGEQYF

D gene: .
J gene: TRBJ2-1
V gene: TRBV5-1
clone size: .
CDR3 DNA: TGCGCCAGCAGCAGCGAGAACAATGAGCAGTTCTTC
CDR3 protein: CASSSENNEQFF

D gene: .
J gene: TRBJ2-5
V gene: TRBV27
clone size: .
CDR3 DNA: TGTGCCAGCAGTTTATCGACGGCTACCATTGGGGAGCAGTACTTC
CDR3 protein: CASSLSTATIGEQYF

D gene: TRBD1
J gene: TRBJ2-3
V gene: TRBV7-2
clone size: .
CDR3 DNA: TGTGCCAGCAGCGTCCCGCGACAGGGGTGGTCCGATACGCAGTATTTT
CDR3 protein: CASSVPRQGWSDTQYF

D gene: TRBD1
J gene: TRBJ1-1
V gene: TRBV6-5
clone size: few
CDR3 DNA: TGTGCCAGCAGTCAACTACAGGGGACGAACACTGAAGCTTTCTTT
CDR3 protein: CASSQLQGTNTEAFF

D gene: .
J gene: TRBJ1-1
V gene: TRBV28
clone size: .
CDR3 DNA: TGTGCCAGCAGTTCGACAGATAACACTGAAGCTTTCTTT
CDR3 protein: CASSSTDNTEAFF

D gene: .
J gene: TRBJ2-7
V gene: TRBV7-9
clone size: .
CDR3 DNA: TGTGCCAGCAGCAACTGGACGGGGGTCGAGCAGTACTTC
CDR3 protein: CASSNWTGVEQYF

D gene: .
J gene: TRBJ1-1
V gene: TRBV28
clone size: .
CDR3 DNA: TGTGCCAGCAGCGGACAGATTCTGATGAACACTGAGGCTTTCTTT
CDR3 protein: CASSGQILMNTEAFF

D gene: .
J gene: TRBJ1-2
V gene: TRBV28
clone size: once
CDR3 DNA: TGTGCCAGCAGTTTACTACGGAGAGATGGCTACACCTTC
CDR3 protein: CASSLLRRDGYTF

D gene: TRBD2
J gene: TRBJ2-4
V gene: TRBV6-1
clone size: .
CDR3 DNA: TGTGCCAGCAGTGAAAGGGCGGGAGCGAGGGACATTCAGTACTTC
CDR3 protein: CASSERAGARDIQYF